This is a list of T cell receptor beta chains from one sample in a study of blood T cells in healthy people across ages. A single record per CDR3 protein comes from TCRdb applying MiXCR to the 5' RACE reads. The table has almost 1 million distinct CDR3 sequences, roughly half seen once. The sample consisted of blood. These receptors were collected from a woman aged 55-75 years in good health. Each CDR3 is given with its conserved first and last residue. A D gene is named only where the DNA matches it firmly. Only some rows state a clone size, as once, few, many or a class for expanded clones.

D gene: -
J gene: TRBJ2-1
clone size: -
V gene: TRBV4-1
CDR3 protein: CASSRNQGGNAQFF
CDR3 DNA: TGCGCCAGCAGCCGCAACCAGGGAGGCAATGCGCAGTTCTTC

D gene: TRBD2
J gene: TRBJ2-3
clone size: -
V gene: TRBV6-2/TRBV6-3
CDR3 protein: CASSYSIWIGTSGSVSGTDTQYF
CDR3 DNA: TGTGCCAGCAGTTACTCGATTTGGATCGGGACCAGCGGGAGTGTGTCTGGCACAGATACGCAGTATTTT

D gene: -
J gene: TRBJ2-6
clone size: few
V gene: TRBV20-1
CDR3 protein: CSAPLGVSGANVLTF
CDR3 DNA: TGCAGTGCTCCCTTGGGGGTGTCTGGGGCCAACGTCCTGACTTTC

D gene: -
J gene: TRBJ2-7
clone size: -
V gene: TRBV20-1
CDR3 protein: CSAPTGYLSYEQYF
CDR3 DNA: TGCAGTGCGCCGACAGGATACCTCTCCTACGAGCAGTACTTC

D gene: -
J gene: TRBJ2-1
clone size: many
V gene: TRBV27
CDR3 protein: CASSPRGTIYNEQFF
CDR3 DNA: TGTGCCAGCAGTCCTAGGGGGACGATCTACAATGAGCAGTTCTTC

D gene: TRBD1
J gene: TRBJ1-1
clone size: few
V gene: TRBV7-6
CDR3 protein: CASSLRVRGQKTKNTEAFF
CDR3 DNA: TGTGCCAGCAGCTTAAGGGTTAGGGGACAGAAAACCAAGAACACTGAAGCTTTCTTT

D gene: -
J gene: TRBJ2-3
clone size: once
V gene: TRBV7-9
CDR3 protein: CASSSPRGLKTDTQYF
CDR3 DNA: TGTGCCAGCAGTTCCCCACGTGGCCTCAAAACAGATACGCAGTATTTT

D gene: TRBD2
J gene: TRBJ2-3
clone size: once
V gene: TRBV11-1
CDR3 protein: CASSLVLAAPLDTQYF
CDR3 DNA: TGTGCCAGCAGCTTAGTCCTAGCGGCGCCCCTGGATACGCAGTATTTT

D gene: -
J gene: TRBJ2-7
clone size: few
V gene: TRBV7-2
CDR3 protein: CASSLLGGGPGEQYF
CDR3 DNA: TGTGCCAGCAGCCTCTTAGGAGGAGGGCCAGGCGAGCAGTACTTC

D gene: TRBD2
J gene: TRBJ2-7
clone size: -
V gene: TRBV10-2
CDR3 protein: CASSDASSGTSYEQYF
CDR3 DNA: TGCGCCAGCAGCGATGCCTCCAGCGGGACCTCCTACGAGCAGTACTTC

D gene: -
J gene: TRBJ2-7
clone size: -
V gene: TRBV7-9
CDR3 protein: CASSPYRDFLYEQYF
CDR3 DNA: TGTGCCAGCAGTCCTTACCGGGACTTTCTCTACGAGCAGTACTTC

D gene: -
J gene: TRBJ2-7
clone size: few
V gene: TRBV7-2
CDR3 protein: CASRFSRGANYEQYF
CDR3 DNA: TGTGCCAGCAGGTTCTCCCGGGGGGCCAACTACGAGCAGTACTTC

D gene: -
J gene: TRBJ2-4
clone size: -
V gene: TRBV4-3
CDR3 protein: CASSQDGDTYSYVQYF
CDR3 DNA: TGCGCCAGCAGCCAAGATGGGGACACTTACTCCTACGTGCAGTACTTC

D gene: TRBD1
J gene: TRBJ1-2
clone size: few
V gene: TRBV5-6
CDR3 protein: CASSLGQGSPYGYTF
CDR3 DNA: TGTGCCAGCAGCTTGGGACAGGGATCTCCCTATGGCTACACCTTC

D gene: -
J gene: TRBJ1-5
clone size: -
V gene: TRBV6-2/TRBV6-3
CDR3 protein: CASKEPNQPQHF
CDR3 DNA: TGTGCCAGCAAGGAACCCAATCAGCCCCAGCATTTT

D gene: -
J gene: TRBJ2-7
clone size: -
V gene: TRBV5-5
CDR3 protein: CASSPAAGLEQYF
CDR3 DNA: TGTGCCAGCAGCCCTGCTGCGGGCCTCGAGCAGTACTTC

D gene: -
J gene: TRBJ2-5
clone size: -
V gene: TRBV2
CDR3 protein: CASAVGGELEYF
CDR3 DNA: TGTGCCAGCGCCGTGGGTGGAGAGTTGGAGTACTTC

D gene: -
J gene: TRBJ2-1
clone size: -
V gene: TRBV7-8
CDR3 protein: CASSLGRLGLYNEQFF
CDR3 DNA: TGTGCCAGCAGCTTAGGACGTTTGGGACTGTACAATGAGCAGTTCTTC

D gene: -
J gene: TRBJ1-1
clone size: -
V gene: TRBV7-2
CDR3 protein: CASSWSLFGNTEAFF
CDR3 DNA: TGTGCCAGCAGCTGGAGCCTTTTCGGGAACACTGAAGCTTTCTTT

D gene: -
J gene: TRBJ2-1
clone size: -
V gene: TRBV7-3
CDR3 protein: CASSLHRMVYNEQFF
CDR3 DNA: TGTGCCAGCAGCCTCCACCGTATGGTATACAATGAGCAGTTCTTC

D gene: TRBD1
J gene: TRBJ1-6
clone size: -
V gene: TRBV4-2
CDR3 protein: CASSQIFRDSHSPLHF
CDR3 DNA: TGTGCCAGCAGCCAAATTTTCCGGGACAGCCATTCACCCCTCCACTTT

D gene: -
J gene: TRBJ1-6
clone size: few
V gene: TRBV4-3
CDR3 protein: CASSQEVGVSPLHF
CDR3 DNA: TGCGCCAGCAGCCAAGAAGTCGGGGTTTCACCCCTCCACTTT

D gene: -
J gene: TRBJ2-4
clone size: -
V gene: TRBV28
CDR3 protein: CASKFLAYSDQYF
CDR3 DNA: TGTGCCAGCAAGTTCCTAGCGTACTCCGATCAGTACTTC

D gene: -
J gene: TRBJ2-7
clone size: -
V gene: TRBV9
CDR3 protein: CASSVEISVDEQYF
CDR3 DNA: TGTGCCAGCAGCGTAGAGATATCTGTCGACGAGCAGTACTTC

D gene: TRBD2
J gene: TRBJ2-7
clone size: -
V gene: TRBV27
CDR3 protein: CASSLRPLGLAGTLTYEQYF
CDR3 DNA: TGTGCCAGCAGTTTACGTCCTTTGGGACTAGCGGGAACCCTTACCTACGAGCAGTACTTC

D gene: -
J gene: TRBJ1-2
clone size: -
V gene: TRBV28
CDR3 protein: CALAAPNGYTF
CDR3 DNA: TGTGCCCTCGCGGCCCCTAACGGCTACACCTTC

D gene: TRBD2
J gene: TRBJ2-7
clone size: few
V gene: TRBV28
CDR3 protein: CASAGAGGQVYEQYF
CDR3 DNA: TGTGCCAGCGCAGGAGCGGGAGGGCAGGTCTACGAGCAGTACTTC

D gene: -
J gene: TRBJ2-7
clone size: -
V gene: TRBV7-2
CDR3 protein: CASSLVSWSSYEQYF
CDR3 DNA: TGTGCCAGCAGCTTAGTTTCCTGGAGCTCCTACGAGCAGTACTTC

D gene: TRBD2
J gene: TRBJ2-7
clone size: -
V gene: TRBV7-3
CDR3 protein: CASSSMGGIRYEQYF
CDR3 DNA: TGTGCCAGCAGTTCCATGGGGGGGATTAGGTACGAGCAGTACTTC

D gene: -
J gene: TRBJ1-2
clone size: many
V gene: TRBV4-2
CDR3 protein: CASSQDTGRNYGYTF
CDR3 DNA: TGTGCCAGCAGCCAAGATACAGGACGTAACTATGGCTACACCTTC

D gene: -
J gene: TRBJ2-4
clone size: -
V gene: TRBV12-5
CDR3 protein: CASGHSLNRYLAKNIQYF
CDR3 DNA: TGTGCTAGTGGCCACAGCCTAAACAGGTATCTAGCCAAAAACATTCAGTACTTC

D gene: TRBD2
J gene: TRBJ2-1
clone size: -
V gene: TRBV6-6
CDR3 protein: CASSYSGTSKDEQFF
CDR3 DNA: TGTGCCAGCAGTTACTCAGGGACTAGCAAGGATGAGCAGTTCTTC

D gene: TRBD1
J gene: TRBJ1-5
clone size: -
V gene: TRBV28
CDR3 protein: CASSLGQVKAQPQHF
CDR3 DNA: TGTGCCAGCAGTTTGGGACAGGTTAAGGCTCAGCCCCAGCATTTT

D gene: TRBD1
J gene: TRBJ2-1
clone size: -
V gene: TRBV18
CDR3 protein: CASSPGTGKGGNEQFF
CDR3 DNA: TGTGCCAGCTCACCAGGGACAGGCAAGGGTGGGAATGAGCAGTTCTTC

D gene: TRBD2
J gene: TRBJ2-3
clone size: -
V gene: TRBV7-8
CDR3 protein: CASSRAGEADTQYF
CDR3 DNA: TGTGCCAGCAGCCGCGCGGGAGAAGCAGATACGCAGTATTTT

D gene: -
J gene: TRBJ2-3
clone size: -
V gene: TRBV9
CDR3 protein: CASSGARRRYTQYF
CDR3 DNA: TGTGCCAGCAGCGGGGCCCGTAGGCGTTATACGCAGTATTTT

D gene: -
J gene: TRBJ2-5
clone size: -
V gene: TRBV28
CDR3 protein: CASTPGGVQETQYF
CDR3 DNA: TGTGCCAGCACCCCTGGCGGAGTCCAAGAGACCCAGTACTTC

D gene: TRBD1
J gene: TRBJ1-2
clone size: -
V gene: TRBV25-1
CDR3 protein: CASSDPGQGIDYGYTF
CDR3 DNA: TGTGCCAGCAGTGACCCGGGACAGGGAATTGACTATGGCTACACCTTC

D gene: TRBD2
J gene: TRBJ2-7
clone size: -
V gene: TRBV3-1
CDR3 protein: CASGPREIYEQYF
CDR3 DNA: TGTGCCAGCGGGCCGCGGGAGATCTACGAGCAGTACTTC

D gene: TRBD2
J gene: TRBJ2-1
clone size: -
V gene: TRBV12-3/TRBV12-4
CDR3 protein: CASSSDLAGYNEQFF
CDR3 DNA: TGTGCCAGCAGTTCCGACTTAGCGGGCTACAATGAGCAGTTCTTC

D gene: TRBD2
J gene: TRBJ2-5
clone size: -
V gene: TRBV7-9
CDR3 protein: CAGGTSGSKQETQYF
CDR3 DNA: TGTGCCGGGGGGACTAGCGGGAGTAAACAAGAGACCCAGTACTTC

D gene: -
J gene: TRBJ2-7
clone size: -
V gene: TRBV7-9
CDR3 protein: CASSEAGEVKSYKQYF
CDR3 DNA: TGTGCCAGCAGCGAAGCAGGGGAAGTAAAGTCCTACAAGCAGTACTTC

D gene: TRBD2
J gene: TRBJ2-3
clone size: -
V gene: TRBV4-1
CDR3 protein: CASSQVRISGGDTDTQYF
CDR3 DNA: TGCGCCAGCAGCCAAGTTCGAATTAGCGGGGGGGACACAGATACGCAGTATTTT

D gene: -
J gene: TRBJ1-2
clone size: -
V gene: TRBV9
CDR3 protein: CASSVRGNGEGYTF
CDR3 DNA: TGTGCCAGCAGCGTCCGAGGGAATGGTGAGGGCTACACCTTC

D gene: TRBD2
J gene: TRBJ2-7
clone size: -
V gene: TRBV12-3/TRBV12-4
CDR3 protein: CASQSSGGAYEQYF
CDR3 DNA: TGTGCCAGCCAGAGCAGCGGGGGGGCTTACGAGCAGTACTTC

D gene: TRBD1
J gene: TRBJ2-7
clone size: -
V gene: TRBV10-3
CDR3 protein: CAISPDRGTYEQYF
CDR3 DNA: TGTGCCATCAGTCCGGACAGGGGAACTTACGAGCAGTACTTC

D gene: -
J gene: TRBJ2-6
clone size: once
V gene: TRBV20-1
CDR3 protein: CSASRTAISGANVLTF
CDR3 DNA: TGCAGTGCTAGTAGGACAGCCATCTCTGGGGCCAACGTCCTGACTTTC

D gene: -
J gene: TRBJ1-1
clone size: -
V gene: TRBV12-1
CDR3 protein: CASSFGRATEAFF
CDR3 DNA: TGTGCCAGCAGCTTTGGTAGGGCCACTGAAGCTTTCTTT

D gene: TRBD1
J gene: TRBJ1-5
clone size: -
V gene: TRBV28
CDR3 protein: CASSSTGTVSNQPQHF
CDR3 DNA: TGTGCCAGCAGTTCCACCGGGACAGTTAGCAATCAGCCCCAGCATTTT

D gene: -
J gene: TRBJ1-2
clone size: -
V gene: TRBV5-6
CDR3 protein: CVSSFGGAPYGYTF
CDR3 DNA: TGTGTCAGCAGCTTTGGAGGGGCCCCCTATGGCTACACCTTC

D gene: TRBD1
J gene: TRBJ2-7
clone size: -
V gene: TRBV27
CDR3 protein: CASSFRDRATYEQYF
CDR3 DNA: TGTGCCAGCAGTTTTCGGGACAGGGCAACCTACGAGCAGTACTTC

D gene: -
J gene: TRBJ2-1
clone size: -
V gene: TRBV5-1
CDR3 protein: CPSGISSYNEQFF
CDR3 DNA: TGCCCCAGCGGCATCAGCTCCTACAATGAGCAGTTCTTC

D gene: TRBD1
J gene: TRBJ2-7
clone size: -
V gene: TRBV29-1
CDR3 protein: CSARVGQGPYEQYF
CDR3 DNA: TGCAGCGCCCGGGTGGGACAGGGACCTTACGAGCAGTACTTC

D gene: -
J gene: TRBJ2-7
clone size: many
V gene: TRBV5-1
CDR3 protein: CASSLITGYEQYF
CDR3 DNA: TGCGCCAGCAGCTTGATTACAGGCTACGAGCAGTACTTC

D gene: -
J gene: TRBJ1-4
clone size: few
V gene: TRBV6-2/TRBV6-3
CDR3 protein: CASSYSIRAEKTTNEKLFF
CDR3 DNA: TGTGCCAGCAGTTACTCGATCAGGGCAGAAAAGACAACTAATGAAAAACTGTTTTTT

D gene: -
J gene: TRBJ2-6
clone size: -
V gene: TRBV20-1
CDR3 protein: CSATPVVLAGANVLTF
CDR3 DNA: TGCAGTGCTACCCCCGTGGTCTTGGCTGGGGCCAACGTCCTGACTTTC

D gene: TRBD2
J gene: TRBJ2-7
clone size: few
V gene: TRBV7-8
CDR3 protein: CASSTRTSSYEQYF
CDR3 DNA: TGTGCCAGCAGTACGAGGACTAGTTCCTACGAGCAGTACTTC